This passage covers 20 T cell receptor beta chains from one sample sequenced in a study of sequential checkpoint blockade in melanoma. Some clones are missing from TCRdb's copy, which holds only in-frame ones; the method was immunoSEQ multiplex PCR. This table has around 13,000 clones, under 80% appearing once. As to treatment: randomized to nivolumab then ipilimumab (arm A) or the reverse (arm B). The source material was CD8+ T cells sorted from blood (inferred from file names), sampled from a patient given nivolumab and ipilimumab in sequence. The receptors here all came from a human donor with melanoma.

As for this clone: A read error may produce the germline difference seen at one junction end. V usage is TRBV2 and J usage is TRBJ1-1; TRBD1 might be the D (5 bases). The germline V gene encodes CDR1 SNHLY and CDR2 FYNNEI. This CDR3 is built from 15 residues. CDR3 region: CASRESLRAGTEAFF. The CDR3 coding sequence is TGTGCGAGCAGGGAGTCTCTCCGAGCAGGGACTGAAGCTTTCTTT.

J is TRBJ1-1 and V is TRBV19; D is unclear. This CDR3 contains 12 residues. Germline V lookup: CDR1 LNHDA, CDR2 SQIVND (reference sequence). V was trimmed by 3 bases and J by 1 base, leaving 3 bases between them. Here the CDR3 reads CASSIGNTEAFF. CDR3 DNA sequence: TGTGCCAGTAGTATCGGGAACACTGAAGCTTTCTTT. Full variable domain (rest looked up from reference TRBV19 and TRBJ1-1): DGGITQSPKYLFRKEGQNVTLSCEQNLNHDAMYWYRQDPGQGLRLIYYSQIVNDFQKGDIAEGYSVSREKKESFPLTVTSAQKNPTAFYLCASSIGNTEAFFGQGTRLTVV.

The rearrangement uses TRBV7-2 and TRBJ1-1; D perhaps matches TRBD1 (6 bases). The V gene lost 3 bases and the J gene lost 5 bases, with 13 bases spanning the gap. CDR3 length equals 14 residues. The germline CDR1 and CDR2 sequences are SGHTA and FQGNSA. CDR3 in amino acids: CASSLMGASTEAFF. CDR3 DNA sequence: TGTGCCAGCAGCTTGATGGGGGCTAGTACTGAAGCTTTCTTT.

This chain connects TRBV11-3 to TRBJ2-1; 10 positions agree with TRBD2. The CDR3 spans 17 residues. V shed 5 bases, J shed 2 bases, and the junction held 9 bases outside the gene matches. Germline V gene sequence: CDR1 SGHNT, CDR2 YENEEA. CDR3 nucleotides: TGTGCCAGCAGCCCTCGGACTAGCGGTCGCACCTACAATGAGCAGTTCTTC. This sequence encodes CASSPRTSGRTYNEQFF.

The chain joins TRBV5-1 to TRBJ1-1; the match to TRBD1 covers 7 bases. Germline CDR1 reads SGHRS; CDR2 reads YFSETQ. With 2 bases clipped from V and 8 bases from J, the junction kept 0 bases outside the gene matches. This CDR3 has 11 residues. The chain's CDR3 is CASSLGGEAFF. The DNA for the CDR3 is TGCGCCAGCAGCTTAGGGGGCGAAGCTTTCTTT.

The chain carries TRBV7-2 and TRBJ2-7; the D gene is possibly TRBD1 (5 bases). Trimming pared 1 base from V and 3 bases from J, leaving 16 bases between. The CDR3 is 16 amino acids. Germline-derived CDR1 and CDR2 are SGHTA and FQGNSA. CDR3 region: CASSLVMGGQIYEQYF. The CDR3 region has the DNA TGTGCCAGCAGCTTAGTGATGGGTGGACAAATCTACGAGCAGTACTTC.

The V and J genes are TRBV6-5 and TRBJ1-3; possibly TRBD1 for D (6 bases). Looked up from germline, CDR1 is MNHEY and CDR2 is SVGAGI. V was clipped by 5 bases and J by 8 bases, with 16 bases between them. The CDR3 has 14 residues. CDR3 in amino acids: CASSLQGFGDTIYF. In DNA, the CDR3 is TGTGCCAGCAGTCTACAGGGATTCGGGGACACCATATATTTT.

The chain joins TRBV5-4 to TRBJ2-1, with 10 bases fitting TRBD1. This CDR3 comprises 15 residues. The V gene end was trimmed by 4 bases and the J gene end by 7 bases; junction bases not matched to a gene: 8. Germline V gene data show CDR1 as SGHNT and CDR2 as YYREEE (reference sequence). CDR3 in DNA: TGTGCCAGCAGCCATGAAGACAGGGGGCGGAATGAGCAGTTCTTC. It is translated as CASSHEDRGRNEQFF.

This chain links TRBV19 with TRBJ2-5; D uncertain. Germline lookup yields CDR1 LNHDA and CDR2 SQIVND (reference sequence). The CDR3 sequence is 15 residues long. V was pared by 3 bases and J by 2 bases, with 13 bases between. The DNA of the CDR3 is TGTGCCAGTAGTATTACAGTCTCCCCACAAGAGACCCAGTACTTC. Translating gives CASSITVSPQETQYF.

This rearrangement joins TRBV7-2 to TRBJ2-2; D not resolved. Deletions cut 5 bases from V and 1 base from J, with 23 bases between. CDR3 size: 19 residues. Germline V lookup: CDR1 SGHTA, CDR2 FQGNSA. In nucleotides, the CDR3 is TGTGCCAGCAGCCCTAACCTTTTCCCGGGTCGAAAGAACACCGGGGAGCTGTTTTTT. It yields the protein CASSPNLFPGRKNTGELFF.

This chain connects TRBV10-3 to TRBJ1-2, with D maybe TRBD1 (5 bases). V lost 3 bases and J lost 3, with 8 bases in between. CDR1 is ENHRY and CDR2 is SYGVKD in the germline V gene. This CDR3 contains 13 residues. CDR3: CAISDPGYYGYTF. The CDR3 DNA is TGTGCCATCAGTGACCCAGGGTACTATGGCTACACCTTC.

The chain uses TRBV7-9 and TRBJ2-1, with TRBD2 as a possible D gene (5 bases). The V end was cut by 5 bases, the J end by 7 bases, with 15 bases between. The CDR3 covers 14 residues. Germline-derived CDR1 and CDR2 are SEHNR and FQNEAQ (reference sequence). Here the CDR3 DNA reads TGTGCCAGCAGCCCTCAGAGGGTAGGGAATGAGCAGTTCTTC. It is translated as CASSPQRVGNEQFF.

The V and J genes are TRBV2 and TRBJ2-7; 7 nucleotides align to TRBD1. The CDR3 is 13 residues long. V lost 11 bases to trimming and J lost 1 base; unmatched junction nucleotides: 8. Germline loops: CDR1 SNHLY, CDR2 FYNNEI. The CDR3 region is CAGRTGLSYEQYF. The CDR3, as DNA: TGTGCCGGAAGGACAGGATTGTCCTACGAGCAGTACTTC.

The table lists this clone with a count of one. This rearrangement joins TRBV13 to TRBJ1-2; D is uncertain. The CDR3 extends over 13 amino acids. Trimming took off 4 bases at V and 4 bases at J, with 10 bases between the two ends. Germline CDR1 PRHDT, CDR2 FYEKMQ (reference sequence). The CDR3 sequence is CASSSLSGYGYTF. Written as DNA, the CDR3 is TGTGCCAGCAGCTCCTTGTCAGGCTATGGCTACACCTTC. The variable domain in full, with the rest retrieved from reference TRBV13 and TRBJ1-2, is AAGVIQSPRHLIKEKRETATLKCYPIPRHDTVYWYQQGPGQDPQFLISFYEKMQSDKGSIPDRFSAQQFSDYHSELNMSSLELGDSALYFCASSSLSGYGYTFGSGTRLTVV.

This clone was counted only a few times. The V gene is TRBV11-2, the J gene TRBJ2-3; 9 bases match TRBD2. The J segment lost 3 bases and the V segment lost 3 bases, leaving 4 bases of the junction unmatched. Germline CDR1 is SGHAT and CDR2 is FQNNGV. CDR3 length: 15 amino acids. CDR3 bases: TGTGCCAGCAGCTTTGGCGGGGGGGCAACAGATACGCAGTATTTT. Protein sequence: CASSFGGGATDTQYF. Using reference TRBV11-2 and TRBJ2-3 for the parts outside the CDR3, the full variable domain is EAGVAQSPRYKIIEKRQSVAFWCNPISGHATLYWYQQILGQGPKLLIQFQNNGVVDDSQLPKDRFSAERLKGVDSTLKIQPAKLEDSAVYLCASSFGGGATDTQYFGPGTRLTVL.

The chain combines TRBV10-3 with TRBJ1-3, with a weak D call TRBD1 (6 bases). Germline V lookup: CDR1 ENHRY, CDR2 SYGVKD. This CDR3 comprises 15 residues. V gave up 8 bases and J gave up 1 base, with 15 bases separating them. Here the CDR3 reads CAIAAPRGSGNTIYF. The CDR3 DNA reads TGTGCCATCGCAGCACCCAGGGGTTCTGGAAACACCATATATTTT.

This chain uses TRBV4-1 with TRBJ2-2; D unresolved. Trimming cost V 3 bases and J 6 bases, with 5 bases left between them. CDR1 is MGHRA and CDR2 is YSYEKL in the germline V gene. The CDR3 totals 12 residues. The CDR3 loop reads CASSHLPGELFF. CDR3 coding DNA: TGCGCCAGCAGCCACCTCCCCGGGGAGCTGTTTTTT.

This chain connects TRBV9 to TRBJ2-3, with D possibly matching TRBD2 (5 bases). Germline CDR1 reads SGDLS; CDR2 reads YYNGEE. V shed 0 bases and J shed 4 bases, with 15 bases lying between them. This CDR3 is 16 amino acids long. CDR3 protein: CASSVVGGSGADTQYF. DNA for the CDR3: TGTGCCAGCAGCGTAGTAGGTGGGAGTGGGGCAGATACGCAGTATTTT.

Concerning this clone: Relative to the germline gene, one junction end is altered; a read error may explain this. This chain links TRBV27 with TRBJ1-6; possibly TRBD1 for D (6 bases). Per germline, CDR1 MNHEY and CDR2 SMNVEV (reference sequence). The CDR3 has 15 amino acids. DNA for the CDR3: TGTGCCACCAGTGTGGGGCGGGGGCAGCGGTCACCCCTCCACTTT. Residues: CATSVGRGQRSPLHF.

V usage is TRBV7-6 and J usage is TRBJ1-5; unclear D gene. This CDR3 has 15 amino acids. V was trimmed by 5 bases and J by 4 bases, leaving 15 bases between them. Germline V gene lookup returns CDR1 SGHVS and CDR2 FNYEAQ. The CDR3 here is CASSPMAGSNQPQHF. The CDR3 nucleotides are TGTGCCAGCAGCCCCATGGCAGGTTCTAATCAGCCCCAGCATTTT.